The clone carrying this T cell receptor beta chain was counted a single time. Antigen unknown. The data were obtained in a study of lymphopenia after photon versus proton radiotherapy. The study, taken as a whole, reports: Under photons, naive T cells and diversity fell while effector/memory populations rose. After the lymphocyte nadir, photon-treated repertoires showed oligoclonal expansion, especially of CD8+ Temra cells.

Germline V lookup: CDR1 SEHNR, CDR2 FQNEAQ (reference sequence). This CDR3 is built from 13 residues. Trimming removed 5 bases at V and 2 bases at J, with 10 bases between. Profiled with immunoSEQ multiplex PCR; TCRdb holds only in-frame clones, not every one. The sample has tens of thousands of clones, around 85% seen once; the top ten hold approximately 3%. The source of this sequence is a man aged 50-60 years with gastric cancer. The J gene is TRBJ2-7, the V gene TRBV7-9; unclear D gene. The sample here was peripheral blood, taken from a patient treated with photon-based radiotherapy. CDR3 DNA: TGTGCCAGCAGCCCCCGGTACACCTACGAGCAGTACTTC. This gives the protein CASSPRYTYEQYF.